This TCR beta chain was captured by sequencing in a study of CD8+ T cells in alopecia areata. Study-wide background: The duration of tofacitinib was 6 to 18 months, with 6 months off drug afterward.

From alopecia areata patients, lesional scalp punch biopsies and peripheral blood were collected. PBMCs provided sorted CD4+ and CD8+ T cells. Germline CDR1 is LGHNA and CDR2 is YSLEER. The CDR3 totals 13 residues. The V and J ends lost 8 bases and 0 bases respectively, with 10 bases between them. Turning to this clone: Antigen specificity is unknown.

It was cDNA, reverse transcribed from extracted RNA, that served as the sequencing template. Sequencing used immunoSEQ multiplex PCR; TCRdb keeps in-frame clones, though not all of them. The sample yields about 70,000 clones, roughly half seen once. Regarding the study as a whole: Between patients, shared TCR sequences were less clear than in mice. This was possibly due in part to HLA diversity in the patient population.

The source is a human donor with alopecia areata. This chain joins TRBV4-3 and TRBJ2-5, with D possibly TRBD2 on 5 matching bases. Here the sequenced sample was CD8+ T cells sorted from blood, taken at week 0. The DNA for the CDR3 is TGCGCCAGCTCTAGCAGCCACCAAGAGACCCAGTACTTC. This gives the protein CASSSSHQETQYF.